This is a list of T cell receptor beta chains from one sample in a study of blood T cell repertoires in COVID-19. Assay used: immunoSEQ multiplex PCR; TCRdb lists only in-frame clones, some missing. The table records around 230,000 clones, around four fifths of them present only once. Sequenced sample: peripheral blood. These TCRs come from a woman aged 40 to 50 with active or convalescent COVID-19. Each CDR3 is given with its conserved first and last residue. Fields, in order: CDR3 length, clone size, J gene, V gene, D gene, CDR3 protein, CDR3 DNA. D genes are given only for firm matches. Size is stated for part of the rows, as once, few or many counts, or as a class when the clone is expanded.

>11|NA|TRBJ2-7|TRBV30|NA
CAWSVGHQRYF
TGTGCCTGGAGTGTCGGACATCAGCGGTACTTC
>15|NA|TRBJ1-1|TRBV7-3|TRBD1
CASSLAGQGNTEAFF
TGTGCCAGCAGCCTTGCGGGACAGGGGAACACTGAAGCTTTCTTT
>15|NA|TRBJ1-2|TRBV21-1|NA
CASAYLNRVGYGYTF
TGTGCCAGCGCGTATCTAAACAGGGTCGGCTATGGCTACACCTTC
>13|NA|TRBJ1-5|TRBV19|NA
CASNEGGNQPQHF
TGTGCCAGTAACGAGGGGGGCAATCAGCCCCAGCATTTT
>15|NA|TRBJ1-6|TRBV4-3|NA
CASSQDIPGNSPLHF
TGCGCCAGCAGCCAAGATATTCCGGGGAATTCACCCCTCCACTTT
>17|NA|TRBJ2-1|TRBV9|TRBD2
CASSVRVGLAAYNEQFF
TGTGCCAGCAGCGTAAGGGTCGGACTAGCGGCATACAATGAGCAGTTCTTC
>14|NA|TRBJ2-1|TRBV15|NA
CATSPRGSVDEQFF
TGTGCCACCAGCCCCCGCGGGTCAGTCGATGAGCAGTTCTTC
>12|NA|TRBJ1-2|TRBV15|NA
CATSTRTGGYTF
TGTGCCACCAGCACCCGAACGGGGGGCTACACCTTC
>15|many|TRBJ1-5|TRBV19|TRBD1
CASKGGQGGNQPQHF
TGTGCCAGTAAAGGGGGTCAGGGGGGCAATCAGCCCCAGCATTTT
>18|NA|TRBJ1-1|TRBV7-3|TRBD1
CASSSTGTGVAMNTEAFF
TGTGCCAGCAGCTCTACGGGGACAGGGGTGGCGATGAACACTGAAGCTTTCTTT
>15|NA|TRBJ1-3|TRBV19|NA
CASSRQAVSGNTIYF
TGTGCCAGTAGCCGACAGGCCGTATCTGGAAACACCATATATTTT
>17|few|TRBJ2-5|TRBV27|TRBD1
CASSLYPRQGTGETQYF
TGTGCCAGCAGTTTATATCCCCGACAGGGTACGGGCGAGACCCAGTACTTC
>15|NA|TRBJ2-3|TRBV10-1|TRBD1
CASSEGQGITDTQYF
TGCGCCAGCAGTGAGGGACAGGGGATCACAGATACGCAGTATTTT
>17|many|TRBJ2-2|TRBV4-2|TRBD2
CASSRETSGANTGELFF
TGTGCCAGCAGCCGGGAGACTAGCGGGGCGAACACCGGGGAGCTGTTTTTT
>15|once|TRBJ1-2|TRBV5-1|NA
CASSSGYEGGYGYTF
TGCGCCAGCAGCTCGGGTTATGAGGGAGGCTATGGCTACACCTTC
>15|NA|TRBJ2-3|TRBV6-5|NA
CASRLSMGDTDTQYF
TGTGCCAGCAGACTCTCGATGGGAGACACAGATACGCAGTATTTT
>15|NA|TRBJ2-1|TRBV28|TRBD1
CASSSPGQGQDEQFF
TGTGCCAGCAGTTCGCCGGGACAGGGTCAGGATGAGCAGTTCTTC
>13|NA|TRBJ1-2|TRBV18|NA
CASSKDSNYGYTF
TGTGCCAGCTCAAAGGACAGCAACTATGGCTACACCTTC